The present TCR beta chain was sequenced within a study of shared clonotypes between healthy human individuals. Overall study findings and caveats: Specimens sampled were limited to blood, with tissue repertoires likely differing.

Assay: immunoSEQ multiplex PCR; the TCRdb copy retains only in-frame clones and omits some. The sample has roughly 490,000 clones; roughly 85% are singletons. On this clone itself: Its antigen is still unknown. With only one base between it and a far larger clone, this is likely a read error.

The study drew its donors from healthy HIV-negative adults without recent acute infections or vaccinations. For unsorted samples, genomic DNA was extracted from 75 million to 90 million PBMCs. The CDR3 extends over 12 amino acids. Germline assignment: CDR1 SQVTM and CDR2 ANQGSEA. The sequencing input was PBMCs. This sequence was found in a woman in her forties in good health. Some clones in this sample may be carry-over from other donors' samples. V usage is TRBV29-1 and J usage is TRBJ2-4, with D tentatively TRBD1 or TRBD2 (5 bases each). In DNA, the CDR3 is TGCAGCGGGGGGAGTGGCAAAAACACTCAGTACTTC. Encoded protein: CSGGSGKNTQYF. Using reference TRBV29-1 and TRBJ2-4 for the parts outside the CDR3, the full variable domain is SAVISQKPSRDICQRGTSLTIQCQVDSQVTMMFWYRQQPGQSLTLIATANQGSEATYESGFVIDKFPISRPNLTFSTLTVSNMSPEDSSIYLCSGGSGKNTQYFGAGTRLSVL.